Sequencing of this T cell receptor (beta chain) was carried out in a study of shared clonotypes between healthy human individuals (dated by TCRdb to 2018 to 2020). Regarding the complete study: The cohort comprised a couple of women and a few men aged 18 to 49 years. For each donor, three plates each were used for CD4 naive and CD4 memory, two plates were used for CD8 naive, and one plate was used for CD8 memory. Blood TCR repertoires of about five healthy adults were deeply sequenced to estimate repertoire size and the extent of clonotype sharing between individuals. Different laboratories and diverse techniques were used to prepare libraries and sequence TCR repertoires, to increase sequencing depth and limit assay-specific biases. Leukapheresis yielded between about 0.85 and 9 billion PBMCs per donor. General conclusions and limits of the study: The genetic and exposure-history diversity represented was limited by the small number of donors. When a few donors were compared, the shared fraction of clonotypes was about 5.4% for naive CD4, roughly 3.4% for naive CD8, 2.3% for memory CD4, and under 0.5% for memory CD8. Sampling was restricted to blood, and TCR repertoires in tissues likely differ from the TCR repertoires found in blood. Higher generation probabilities were observed for clonotypes shared by all four sorted-subset donors than for non-shared clonotypes. Pairwise subsampling led to the expectation that sequencing depth would affect the degree of clonotype sharing among donors. Naive subsets generally had larger estimated clonotype richness than memory subsets. Rarefaction of sorted-subset datasets indicated incomplete sequencing despite the large sequencing depth.

Trimming takes 3 bases off V and 0 bases off J; junction bases not matched to a gene: 2. The germline V gene provides CDR1 SGHRS and CDR2 YFSETQ. From its cysteine to its phenylalanine, the CDR3 spans 15 amino acids. The CDR3 DNA has 45 bases and is translated from base 1. TCR CDR3 regions were amplified from genomic DNA by multiplex PCR using the deep immunoSEQ assay. For each cell subset, the extracted genomic DNA was distributed evenly across all wells of several immunoSEQ 96-well plates, and each plate served as one replicate. For sorted subsets, each replicate PCR was loaded with around 200 ng genomic DNA, equivalent to 25,000 to 30,000 T cell genomes. The purified libraries were quantified using a Qubit 3.0 fluorometer, sized with a Bioanalyzer 2100, and then quantified again using the KAPA Library Quantification kit. Every immunoSEQ 96-well plate was sequenced on a dedicated single-read 150-cycle Illumina NextSeq 550 flow cell. In the original analysis: The immunoSEQ output contained only junctional sequences without quality scores, so filtering could not match that applied to full-length reads. Sequences were annotated with PyIR, a Python wrapper for IgBLAST v1.9, using IMGT germline references to assign V/J genes and CDR3. Reads were filtered out if the reads had weak V/J assignments (E-value above 1e-6), no CDR3, stop codons, out-of-frame junctions, or ambiguous translated residues. V3J clonotypes were defined by identical inferred V gene, J gene, and CDR3 amino acid sequence. Percentage overlap between repertoires was computed as shared unique clonotypes divided by the size of the smaller repertoire. Richness of each repertoire was evaluated using RTK rarefaction, the Chao1 estimator, and Recon v2.1 estimates of unobserved clonotypes. For all TCRbeta clonotypes obtained by the gDNA method from a few donors, generation probabilities were computed with OLGA. TCRdb took over this immuneACCESS table, retaining in-frame rearrangements with V and J assigned. Such tables are incomplete; in checked studies, under half of the missing clones stem from an unresolved V gene, and the remainder is unexplained. That table is the source of V, J and clone size, and D and trimming were worked out from the DNA. The sample contains 2 million to 2.5 million clones, almost 96% of them found a single time. The ten biggest clones cover roughly 0.13% of the sample.

Remarks on this clone: Its antigen is unknown. The record has no base qualities; no much larger clone is one base away. Different DNA sequences within this sample yield the same CDR3.

Healthy HIV-negative adults with no recently reported acute infections or vaccinations were included as donors. Every donor was a Caucasian adult residing in Nashville, Tennessee, USA. CD4+ T cells were enriched by magnetic negative selection, after which naive cells were positively selected on CD45RA and the negative fraction was taken as the memory subset. After blood collection by leukapheresis, PBMCs were isolated using Ficoll-Histopaque density gradient centrifugation and then cryopreserved in the vapor phase of liquid nitrogen. Analytical flow cytometry was used to check the purity and quantity of every magnetically sorted T cell population. From each sorted fraction, genomic DNA was isolated and quantified by UV absorbance on a Nanodrop 2000c.

Sequences were obtained from naive CD4+ T cells sorted from blood. This specimen's cell subset or site label, per the study, means: CD45RA+ positively selected. The chain was built from TRBV5-1 and TRBJ2-2, with 7 bases aligning to TRBD2. The source is a man younger than 30 in good health. The CDR3 region reads CASSSGGSNTGELFF. At the DNA level, the sequence is TGCGCCAGCAGCTCGGGGGGATCGAACACCGGGGAGCTGTTTTTT.